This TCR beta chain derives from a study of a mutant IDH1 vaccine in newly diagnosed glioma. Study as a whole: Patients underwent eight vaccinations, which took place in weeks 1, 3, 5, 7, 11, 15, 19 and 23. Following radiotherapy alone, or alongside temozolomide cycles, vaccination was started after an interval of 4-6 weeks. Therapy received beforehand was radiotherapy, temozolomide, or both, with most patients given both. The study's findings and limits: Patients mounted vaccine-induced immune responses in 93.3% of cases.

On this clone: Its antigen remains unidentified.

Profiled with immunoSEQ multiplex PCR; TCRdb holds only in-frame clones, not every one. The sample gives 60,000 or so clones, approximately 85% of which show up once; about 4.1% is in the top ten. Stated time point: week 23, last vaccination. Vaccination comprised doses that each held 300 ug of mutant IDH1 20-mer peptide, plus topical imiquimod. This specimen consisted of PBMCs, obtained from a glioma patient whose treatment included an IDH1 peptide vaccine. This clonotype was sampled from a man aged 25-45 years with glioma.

The CDR3 is CASSYYGAGELFF. In DNA form, the CDR3 reads TGTGCCAGTAGTTACTATGGGGCCGGGGAGCTGTTTTTT. The chain couples TRBV19 to TRBJ2-2, with unresolved D. The CDR3 sequence is 13 residues long. The germline V and J ends were trimmed by 5 bases and 6 bases, with 10 bases remaining between them. CDR1 LNHDA and CDR2 SQIVND come from the germline V gene (reference sequence).